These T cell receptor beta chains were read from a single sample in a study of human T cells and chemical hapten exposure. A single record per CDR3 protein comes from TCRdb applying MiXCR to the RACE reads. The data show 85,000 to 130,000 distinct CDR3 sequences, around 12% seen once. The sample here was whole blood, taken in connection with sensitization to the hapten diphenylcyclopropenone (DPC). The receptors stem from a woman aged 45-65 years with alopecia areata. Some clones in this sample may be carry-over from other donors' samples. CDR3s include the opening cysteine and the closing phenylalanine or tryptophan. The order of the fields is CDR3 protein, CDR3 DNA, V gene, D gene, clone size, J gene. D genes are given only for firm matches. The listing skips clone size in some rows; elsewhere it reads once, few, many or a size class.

CASSPRTGQGPQHF | TGTGCCAGCTCACCACGGACAGGCCAGGGGCCCCAGCATTTT | TRBV18 | TRBD1 | NA | TRBJ1-5
CASSQDWGTVAYEQYF | TGTGCCAGCAGCCAAGATTGGGGGACAGTAGCCTACGAGCAGTACTTC | TRBV3-1 | TRBD1 | many | TRBJ2-7
CSVEDRTAYGYTF | TGCAGCGTTGAAGATCGGACTGCCTATGGCTACACCTTC | TRBV29-1 | NA | few | TRBJ1-2
CASSQNPGQGSYEQYF | TGTGCCAGCAGCCAAAACCCGGGACAGGGGTCCTACGAGCAGTACTTC | TRBV3-1 | TRBD1 | many | TRBJ2-7
CASSLAGLSSYEQYF | TGTGCCAGCAGCTTAGCGGGATTAAGCTCCTACGAGCAGTACTTC | TRBV11-2 | NA | many | TRBJ2-7
CASSQTGGEETQYF | TGCGCCAGCAGCCAGACAGGGGGTGAGGAGACCCAGTACTTC | TRBV5-1 | TRBD1 | many | TRBJ2-5
CASSKKLANTGELFF | TGTGCCAGCAGCAAGAAACTAGCGAACACCGGGGAGCTGTTTTTT | TRBV5-8 | NA | NA | TRBJ2-2
CASREPWGKAGYTF | TGTGCCAGCAGGGAACCGTGGGGCAAGGCTGGCTACACCTTC | TRBV2 | NA | many | TRBJ1-2
CASSSYRDYQRGDEQFF | TGTGCCAGCAGTTCATACCGGGACTACCAACGGGGGGATGAGCAGTTCTTC | TRBV28 | TRBD2 | NA | TRBJ2-1
CASSQAGGATKNIQYF | TGTGCCAGCAGCCAAGCAGGGGGCGCAACCAAAAACATTCAGTACTTC | TRBV14 | TRBD1 | many | TRBJ2-4
CASSIPGSSGNTIYF | TGTGCCAGCAGCATACCTGGGAGCTCTGGAAACACCATATATTTT | TRBV11-2 | NA | NA | TRBJ1-3
CASSLNGGTTDTQYF | TGTGCCAGCAGTTTAAACGGGGGGACCACAGATACGCAGTATTTT | TRBV12-3/TRBV12-4 | TRBD2 | many | TRBJ2-3
CASSQDRSVNTGELFF | TGCGCCAGCAGCCAAGATCGTTCCGTGAACACCGGGGAGCTGTTTTTT | TRBV4-3 | NA | few | TRBJ2-2
CASSPLGIQGTAYNSPLHF | TGTGCCAGCTCACCTCTGGGCATACAGGGAACAGCCTATAATTCACCCCTCCACTTT | TRBV18 | NA | few | TRBJ1-6
CASNPSGGESDTQYF | TGTGCCAGCAACCCCTCCGGCGGGGAGTCCGATACGCAGTATTTT | TRBV6-5 | NA | NA | TRBJ2-3
CASSFATGLGSPLHF | TGTGCCAGCAGTTTCGCGACAGGGTTGGGTTCACCCCTCCACTTT | TRBV28 | TRBD1 | few | TRBJ1-6
CASSPGTGATGELFF | TGTGCCAGCAGTCCCGGGACAGGGGCCACCGGGGAGCTGTTTTTT | TRBV12-3/TRBV12-4 | TRBD1 | many | TRBJ2-2
CASSTGSNTEAFF | TGTGCCAGCAGCACCGGGAGCAACACTGAAGCTTTCTTT | TRBV9 | NA | NA | TRBJ1-1
CASRPTGGGYNEQFF | TGCGCCAGCAGGCCGACGGGGGGAGGCTACAATGAGCAGTTCTTC | TRBV5-1 | TRBD2 | many | TRBJ2-1
CSAAGGRGYEQYF | TGCAGCGCCGCGGGGGGTCGGGGCTACGAGCAGTACTTC | TRBV29-1 | TRBD2 | NA | TRBJ2-7
CASSSRQGPSTEAFF | TGTGCCAGCAGCTCAAGACAGGGGCCGAGCACTGAAGCTTTCTTT | TRBV7-9 | TRBD1 | few | TRBJ1-1
CDSRRTGAWNTEAFF | TGTGACAGCAGGCGGACAGGGGCGTGGAACACTGAAGCTTTCTTT | TRBV12-3/TRBV12-4 | TRBD1 | NA | TRBJ1-1
CASSMRGPTNTEAFF | TGTGCCAGCAGCATGAGGGGACCGACGAACACTGAAGCTTTCTTT | TRBV7-2 | NA | many | TRBJ1-1
CASSLRDRSSGANVLTF | TGTGCCAGCAGCCTCCGGGACAGGAGCTCTGGGGCCAACGTCCTGACTTTC | TRBV7-2 | TRBD1 | few | TRBJ2-6
CASRPGSDNEQFF | TGTGCCAGCAGGCCGGGGAGCGACAATGAGCAGTTCTTC | TRBV27 | NA | once | TRBJ2-1
CASNPQGVTDTQYF | TGCGCCAGCAACCCACAGGGGGTCACAGATACGCAGTATTTT | TRBV23-1 | TRBD1 | few | TRBJ2-3
CSVGPGLAGVQTQYF | TGCAGCGTTGGACCCGGGCTAGCGGGAGTCCAGACCCAGTACTTC | TRBV29-1 | TRBD2 | few | TRBJ2-5
CASSGVYEQYF | TGTGCCAGCAGTGGAGTCTACGAGCAGTACTTC | TRBV7-2 | NA | NA | TRBJ2-7
CASSTNGGSSGSPLHF | TGTGCCAGCAGCACTAATGGGGGGTCCTCCGGTTCACCCCTCCACTTT | TRBV11-2 | NA | few | TRBJ1-6